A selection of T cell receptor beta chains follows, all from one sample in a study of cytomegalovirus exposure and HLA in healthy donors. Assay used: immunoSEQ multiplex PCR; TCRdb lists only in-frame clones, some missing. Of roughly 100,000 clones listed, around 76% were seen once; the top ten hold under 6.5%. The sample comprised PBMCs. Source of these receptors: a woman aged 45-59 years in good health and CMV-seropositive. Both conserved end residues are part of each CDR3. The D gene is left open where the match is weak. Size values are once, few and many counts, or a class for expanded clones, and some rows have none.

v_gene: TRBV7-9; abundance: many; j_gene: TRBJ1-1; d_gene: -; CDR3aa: CASSLAGTGLSTEAFF; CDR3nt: TGTGCCAGCAGCTTAGCTGGAACAGGGTTGAGCACTGAAGCTTTCTTT
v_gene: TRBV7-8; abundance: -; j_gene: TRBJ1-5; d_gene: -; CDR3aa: CASSLDGANQPQHF; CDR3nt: TGTGCCAGCAGCTTAGATGGGGCGAATCAGCCCCAGCATTTT
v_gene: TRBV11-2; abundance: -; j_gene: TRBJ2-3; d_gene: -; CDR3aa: CASSLLVTESTDTQYF; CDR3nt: TGTGCCAGCAGCTTATTGGTTACAGAGAGCACAGATACGCAGTATTTT
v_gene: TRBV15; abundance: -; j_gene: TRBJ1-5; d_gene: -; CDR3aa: CATSTRGEWQPQHF; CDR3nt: TGTGCCACCAGCACACGGGGGGAATGGCAGCCCCAGCATTTT
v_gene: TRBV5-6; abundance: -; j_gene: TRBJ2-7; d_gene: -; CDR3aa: CASSLSRAVNPYEQYF; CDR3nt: TGTGCCAGCAGCTTATCCAGGGCGGTGAACCCCTACGAGCAGTACTTC
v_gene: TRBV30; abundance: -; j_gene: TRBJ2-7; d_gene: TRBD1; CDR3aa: CAWGSGTGIEQYF; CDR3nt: TGTGCCTGGGGCTCCGGGACAGGGATCGAGCAGTACTTC
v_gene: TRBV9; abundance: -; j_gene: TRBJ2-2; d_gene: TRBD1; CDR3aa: CASSPTGSNTGELFF; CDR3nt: TGTGCCAGCAGCCCGACAGGGTCGAACACCGGGGAGCTGTTTTTT
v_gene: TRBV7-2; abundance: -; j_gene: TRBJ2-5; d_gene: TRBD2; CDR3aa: CASSFSGGSQETQYF; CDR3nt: TGTGCCAGCAGCTTTAGCGGGGGGTCCCAGGAGACCCAGTACTTC
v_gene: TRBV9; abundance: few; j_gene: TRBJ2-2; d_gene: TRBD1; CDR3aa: CASTGTDESGELFF; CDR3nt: TGTGCCAGCACCGGGACAGATGAGTCCGGGGAGCTGTTTTTT
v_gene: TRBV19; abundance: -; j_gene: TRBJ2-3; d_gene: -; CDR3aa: CASSRYTDTQYF; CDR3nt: TGTGCCAGTAGCCGCTACACAGATACGCAGTATTTT